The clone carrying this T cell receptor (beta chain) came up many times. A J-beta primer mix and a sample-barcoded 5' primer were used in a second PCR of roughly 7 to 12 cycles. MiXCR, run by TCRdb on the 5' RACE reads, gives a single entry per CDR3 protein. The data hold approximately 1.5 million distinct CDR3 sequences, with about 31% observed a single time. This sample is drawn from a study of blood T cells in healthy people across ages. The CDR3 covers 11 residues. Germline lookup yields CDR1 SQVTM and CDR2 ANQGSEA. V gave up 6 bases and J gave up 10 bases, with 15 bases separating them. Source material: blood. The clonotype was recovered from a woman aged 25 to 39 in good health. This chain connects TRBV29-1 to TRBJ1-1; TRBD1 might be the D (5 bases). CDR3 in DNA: TGCAGCGTGGGGGGGAGTTATGTAGCTTTCTTT. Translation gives CSVGGSYVAFF.